The following is a T cell receptor (beta chain) sequence with its context. These data originate in a study of blood T cell repertoires in COVID-19. Across the study: Collection of acute and convalescent COVID-19 samples took place in the United States, Italy and Spain. The cDNA or gDNA used as material had been derived from T cells, B-cell-depleted T cells, or PBMCs.

Categorization into cohorts depended on clinical history that participants reported. The CDR3 contains 15 residues. The V end lost 3 bases, the J end lost 6 bases, and 15 bases lay between the germline ends. CDR1 is MRHNA and CDR2 is SNTAGT in the germline V gene. As originally analysed: Reference gene primer amplification yielded estimated nucleated cell counts. Profiled with immunoSEQ multiplex PCR; TCRdb holds only in-frame clones, not every one. V and J calls and clone size are as listed in that table; D and trimming were resolved from the DNA. The table records some 190,000 clones, around 82% of them present only once.

This chain joins TRBV6-4 and TRBJ2-4; D unclear. The sequenced sample consisted of PBMCs or T cells enriched from blood (not recorded which). The clonotype was recovered from a woman between 50 and 59 years old with acute COVID-19. The CDR3 here is CASSDKVTGANIQYF. In DNA, the CDR3 is TGTGCCAGCAGTGATAAGGTGACCGGAGCAAACATTCAGTACTTC.